This T cell receptor (beta chain) is from a study of vaccination and CD4 T cells after COVID-19. CDR3 size: 15 residues. Trimming left V 4 bases short and J 6 bases short, with 18 bases between. Germline CDR1 KGHDR, CDR2 SFDVKD. The treatment here: roughly 11-day PBMC culture with coronavirus spike peptide pools or control peptides (ViraFEST assay). The study sequenced cultured CD4+ T cell DNA using the Oncomine TCR Beta short-read assay. The template was genomic DNA from cultured CD4+ T cells. TCRdb re-analysed the PCR reads in MiXCR, keeping a single row per CDR3 protein. The top ten hold approximately 11% of the sample, which has roughly 24,000 distinct CDR3 sequences, approximately 44% seen once. About this clonotype: Its antigen is as yet unknown.

Sample: CD4+ T cells from blood, cultured in vitro. This sequence was found in a human donor who had recovered from COVID-19. This sequence joins TRBV24-1 and TRBJ2-7; D is possibly TRBD1 (6 bases). The CDR3 DNA sequence: TGTGCCACCAGTGACTCCGGGACACTTGGGTCCGAGCAGTACTTC. Translated, it gives CATSDSGTLGSEQYF.